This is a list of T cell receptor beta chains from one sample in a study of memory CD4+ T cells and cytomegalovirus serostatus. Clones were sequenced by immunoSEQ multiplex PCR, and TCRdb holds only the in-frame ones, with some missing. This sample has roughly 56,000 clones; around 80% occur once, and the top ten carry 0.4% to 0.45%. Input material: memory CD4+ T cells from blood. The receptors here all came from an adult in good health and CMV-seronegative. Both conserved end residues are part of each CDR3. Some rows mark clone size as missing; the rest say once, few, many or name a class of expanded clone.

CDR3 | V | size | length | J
CASSPQWSYEQYF | TRBV18 | NA | 13 | TRBJ2-7
CASSSLETGRNQPQHF | TRBV6-5 | NA | 16 | TRBJ1-5
CASSLDRSNEKLFF | TRBV11-2 | once | 14 | TRBJ1-4
CASSPPRDSHF | TRBV23-1 | NA | 11 | TRBJ2-7
CASSNSGRNTEAFF | TRBV2 | NA | 14 | TRBJ1-1
CASSLVGGGHLEAFF | TRBV7-2 | once | 15 | TRBJ1-1
CASSPQGTKNIQYF | TRBV4-1 | NA | 14 | TRBJ2-4
CASSLGPGTGVSHEQYF | TRBV5-1 | few | 17 | TRBJ2-7
CASRSGGHYGYTF | TRBV27 | NA | 13 | TRBJ1-2
CASSPSGSPLHF | TRBV7-2 | medium-sized | 12 | TRBJ1-6
CASSLSVGTKETQYF | TRBV5-1 | NA | 15 | TRBJ2-5
CASSLASGELFF | TRBV7-2 | once | 12 | TRBJ2-2
CASSQDGSLGWTEAFF | TRBV4-3 | few | 16 | TRBJ1-1
CASSPRDRLRETQYF | TRBV18 | NA | 15 | TRBJ2-5
CASSLEGAGPGELFF | TRBV5-1 | NA | 15 | TRBJ2-2
CASNPMGTYNEQFF | TRBV5-1 | NA | 14 | TRBJ2-1
CASSKGEQTNTGELFF | TRBV21-1 | NA | 16 | TRBJ2-2
CASSNPQQGRTGELFF | TRBV19 | NA | 16 | TRBJ2-2
CASRGRLGTGELFF | TRBV2 | NA | 14 | TRBJ2-2
CASSLSGENTEAFF | TRBV5-8 | NA | 14 | TRBJ1-1
CASMRSGEETQYF | TRBV6-6 | NA | 13 | TRBJ2-5
CASSATKGQRNTEAFF | TRBV9 | NA | 16 | TRBJ1-1
CASRNSYNEQFF | TRBV6-1 | NA | 12 | TRBJ2-1
CASSLDGGHNQPQHF | TRBV11-2 | NA | 15 | TRBJ1-5
CASSAGLSLHYGYTF | TRBV18 | NA | 15 | TRBJ1-2
CAISDRENTQYF | TRBV10-3 | NA | 12 | TRBJ2-3
CASSPPCGGGFF | TRBV18 | NA | 12 | TRBJ2-1
CASSSAGTPYNEQFF | TRBV7-2 | NA | 15 | TRBJ2-1
CAWSVEAGGRETQYF | TRBV30 | once | 15 | TRBJ2-5
CASSFWMTGELFF | TRBV5-4 | NA | 13 | TRBJ2-2
CASSLTGAGEAFF | TRBV18 | NA | 13 | TRBJ1-1
CASSADRALVREQYF | TRBV11-2 | NA | 15 | TRBJ2-7
CSADKETQYF | TRBV20-1 | NA | 10 | TRBJ2-5
CASSQENDYVLAGGPDTQYF | TRBV14 | few | 20 | TRBJ2-3
CASSLLEGTEAFF | TRBV7-9 | few | 13 | TRBJ1-1
CASSPQKNTGELFF | TRBV5-1 | NA | 14 | TRBJ2-2
CASSHDTGARTEAFF | TRBV4-3 | NA | 15 | TRBJ1-1
CASSQGFEQFF | TRBV4-3 | NA | 11 | TRBJ2-1
CASSLSVGLGSGDQPQHF | TRBV28 | few | 18 | TRBJ1-5
CASSQTPGAGELFF | TRBV18 | NA | 14 | TRBJ2-2
CASSSGTLAGELFF | TRBV18 | NA | 14 | TRBJ2-2
CASSRDSPRSTEAFF | TRBV18 | NA | 15 | TRBJ1-1
CASSLDRGGYTF | TRBV7-2 | NA | 12 | TRBJ1-2
CATSSPGANVLTF | TRBV19 | NA | 13 | TRBJ2-6
CASSLNQYNEQFF | TRBV7-3 | NA | 13 | TRBJ2-1
CASSQDSAIGNTIYF | TRBV4-2 | few | 15 | TRBJ1-3
CASSAASSGGNTIYF | TRBV5-1 | NA | 15 | TRBJ1-3
CASSVAGGLNEQFF | TRBV7-7 | NA | 14 | TRBJ2-1
CASSGDRNTIYF | TRBV18 | NA | 12 | TRBJ1-3
CASSAAEGGGRETQYF | TRBV9 | NA | 16 | TRBJ2-5
CASSGAGDNEQFF | TRBV6-1 | NA | 13 | TRBJ2-1
CASSPPGGRDQPQHF | TRBV18 | NA | 15 | TRBJ1-5
CASSLPGTRYGYTF | TRBV7-9 | NA | 14 | TRBJ1-2
CASSLPNIYTDTQYF | TRBV5-4 | NA | 15 | TRBJ2-3
CASSPLVPKDRVRSAEAFF | TRBV23-1 | NA | 19 | TRBJ1-1
CASSQGQANYGYTF | TRBV11-2 | NA | 14 | TRBJ1-2
CASSWGYNYGYTF | TRBV28 | NA | 13 | TRBJ1-2
CASSEGSGGQDTQYF | TRBV6-1 | NA | 15 | TRBJ2-3
CASSIGGDFSYEQYF | TRBV19 | NA | 15 | TRBJ2-7
CASSILGGQGFGETQYF | TRBV7-2 | NA | 17 | TRBJ2-5